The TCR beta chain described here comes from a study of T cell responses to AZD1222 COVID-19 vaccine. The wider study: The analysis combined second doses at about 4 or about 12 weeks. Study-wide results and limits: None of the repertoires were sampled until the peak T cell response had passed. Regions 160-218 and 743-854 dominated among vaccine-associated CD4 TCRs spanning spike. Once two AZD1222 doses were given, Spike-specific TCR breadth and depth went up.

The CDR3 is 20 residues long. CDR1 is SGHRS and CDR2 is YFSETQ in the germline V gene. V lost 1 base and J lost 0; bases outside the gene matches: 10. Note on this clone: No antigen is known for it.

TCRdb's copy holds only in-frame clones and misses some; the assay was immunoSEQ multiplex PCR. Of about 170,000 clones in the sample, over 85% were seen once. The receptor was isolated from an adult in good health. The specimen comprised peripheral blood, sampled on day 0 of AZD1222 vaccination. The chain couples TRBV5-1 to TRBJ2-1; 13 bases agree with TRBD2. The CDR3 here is CASSLLRLAGGPSSYNEQFF. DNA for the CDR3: TGCGCCAGCAGCTTGCTACGACTAGCGGGGGGCCCTAGCTCCTACAATGAGCAGTTCTTC.